Below are 28 T cell receptor beta chains sequenced from a single sample in a study of shared clonotypes between healthy human individuals. Profiled with immunoSEQ multiplex PCR; TCRdb holds only in-frame clones, not every one. The data show 730,000 or so clones, with more than 70% seen just once and 1.8% held by the top ten. The sequenced material came from memory CD4+ T cells sorted from blood. Regarding subset: CD45RA-negative fraction. All receptors come from a woman aged 30 to 39 in good health.

CDR3: CASRNRGRGYGYTF. The CDR3 DNA is TGTGCCAGCAGAAACAGGGGGCGCGGCTATGGCTACACCTTC. This chain joins TRBV2 and TRBJ1-2; 9 positions agree with TRBD1. The CDR3 covers 14 residues. CDR1 and CDR2 (germline): SNHLY, FYNNEI. V lost 6 bases and J lost 4; bases outside the gene matches: 6.

This clone appeared a few times. This rearrangement joins TRBV18 to TRBJ2-7; no reliable D call. The length of the CDR3 is 13 residues. CDR1 is KGHSH, CDR2 LQKENI, per germline. Trimming removed 5 bases from V and 2 bases from J, with 10 bases in between. The CDR3 DNA sequence: TGTGCCAGCTCAATGCGACAAGCCTACGAGCAGTACTTC. It encodes CASSMRQAYEQYF.

This clone showed up just once. The chain carries TRBV7-9 and TRBJ2-4; either TRBD1 or TRBD2 may supply D (6 bases each). The CDR3 runs to 16 residues. V was shortened by 8 bases and J by 0 bases, with 17 bases between the two germline ends. The germline V gene has CDR1 SEHNR and CDR2 FQNEAQ (reference sequence). The DNA of the CDR3 is TGTGCCAGCTCTTCGGGGGACACAAGAGCCAAAAACATTCAGTACTTC. Translated, it gives CASSSGDTRAKNIQYF.

The rearrangement joins TRBV5-1 to TRBJ2-7; 11 bases line up with TRBD2. The CDR3 has 16 residues. V dropped 7 bases and J dropped 5; count of bases not matched to a gene: 14. Germline V lookup: CDR1 SGHRS, CDR2 YFSETQ. The CDR3 loop reads CASRIVAGTSGNEQYF. The CDR3 coding sequence is TGCGCCAGCCGGATTGTGGCCGGGACTAGCGGTAACGAGCAGTACTTC.

This clone was seen only once. The V gene is TRBV9, the J gene TRBJ2-3; 7 bases are shared with TRBD2. This CDR3 has 14 amino acids. Looked up from germline, CDR1 is SGDLS and CDR2 is YYNGEE. J gave up 5 bases and V 5 bases, and 8 bases lay outside the gene matches. CDR3: CASSAGELKDTQYF. Here the CDR3 DNA reads TGTGCCAGCAGTGCGGGAGAACTGAAAGATACGCAGTATTTT.

The chain combines TRBV5-1 with TRBJ2-7; 11 nucleotides match TRBD2. The CDR3 is 14 amino acids. The V segment lost 8 bases and the J segment 2 bases; nucleotides outside the gene matches: 6. The germline CDR1 and CDR2 sequences are SGHRS and YFSETQ. The CDR3 nucleotides are TGCGCCAGTAAAAGGACTAGCGGGCCCTACGAGCAGTACTTC. Translated: CASKRTSGPYEQYF.

The rearrangement uses TRBV7-2 and TRBJ2-2, with D hard to call. With 1 base removed from V and 1 base from J, the gap between germline ends came to 13 bases. This CDR3 is 17 amino acids long. Germline V gives CDR1 SGHTA, CDR2 FQGNSA. The CDR3, as DNA: TGTGCCAGCAGCTTAGACACTGCCGCGGTGAACACCGGGGAGCTGTTTTTT. It codes for CASSLDTAAVNTGELFF.

The chain has TRBV2 and TRBJ2-3; the D is unclear. Between the trimmed V and J ends, which lost 7 bases and 2 bases, there was a span of 10 bases. Germline V gives CDR1 SNHLY, CDR2 FYNNEI. The CDR3 spans 13 residues. The DNA for the CDR3 is TGTGCCAGCAAGGTACTGAACACAGATACGCAGTATTTT. Translated, it gives CASKVLNTDTQYF. The full variable domain, its missing parts supplied by reference TRBV2 and TRBJ2-3, is EPEVTQTPSHQVTQMGQEVILRCVPISNHLYFYWYRQILGQKVEFLVSFYNNEISEKSEIFDDQFSVERPDGSNFTLKIRSTKLEDSAMYFCASKVLNTDTQYFGPGTRLTVL.

The chain has TRBV7-3 and TRBJ2-2; 8 nucleotides agree with TRBD1. Germline CDR1 is SGHTA and CDR2 is FQGTGA. This CDR3 has 14 residues. J was trimmed by 5 bases and V by 5 bases; bases with no gene match: 4. CDR3 loop: CASSQGARTGELFF. The DNA for the CDR3 is TGTGCCAGCAGCCAGGGGGCTAGGACCGGGGAGCTGTTTTTT.

Concerning this clone itself: The same CDR3 arises from other DNA sequences in this sample as well. The V and J genes are TRBV5-1 and TRBJ1-4; TRBD1 matches 8 bases. Trimming removed 2 bases from V and 5 bases from J; junction bases left unmatched: 2. The CDR3 totals 14 residues. Germline V CDR1 and CDR2: SGHRS, YFSETQ. CDR3 coding DNA: TGCGCCAGCAGCTTACGGACAGGGAATGAAAAACTGTTTTTT. Amino acid sequence: CASSLRTGNEKLFF.

This clone occurred a few times. This sequence joins TRBV19 and TRBJ2-7; D may match TRBD1 or TRBD2 (5 bases each). V lost 4 bases, J lost 0 bases, and 10 bases lay in between. This CDR3 region has 14 residues. CDR1 is LNHDA and CDR2 is SQIVND in the germline V gene (reference sequence). CDR3 in amino acids: CASSTNGASYEQYF. As DNA, the CDR3 is TGTGCCAGTAGTACTAACGGGGCCTCCTACGAGCAGTACTTC. The variable domain in full, completed from reference TRBV19 and TRBJ2-7, reads DGGITQSPKYLFRKEGQNVTLSCEQNLNHDAMYWYRQDPGQGLRLIYYSQIVNDFQKGDIAEGYSVSREKKESFPLTVTSAQKNPTAFYLCASSTNGASYEQYFGPGTRLTVT.

CDR3 DNA: TGTGCCAGCAGCTCGGTCAGGATTCCACTAGCGGGAGGGAACACCGGGGAGCTGTTTTTT. As protein: CASSSVRIPLAGGNTGELFF. This chain links TRBV7-8 with TRBJ2-2; 12 bases are shared with TRBD2. With V trimmed by 4 bases and J by 1 base, 13 bases remained unmatched. The V gene's germline CDR1 is SGHVS and CDR2 FQNEAQ. The CDR3 runs to 20 residues.

The rearrangement uses TRBV28 and TRBJ1-4, with a tentative D call TRBD1 (5 bases). This CDR3 has 15 amino acids. CDR1 and CDR2 from the germline V gene are MDHEN and SYDVKM. Trimming removed 8 bases at V and 7 bases at J, with 20 bases between. As DNA, the CDR3 is TGTGCCAGCGTAGGTCGTCGAGGGGCGCGTGAAAAACTGTTTTTT. It codes for CASVGRRGAREKLFF.

Regarding this clone: Other nucleotide sequences in the sample specify the same CDR3. The chain couples TRBV30 to TRBJ1-5, with D unclear. Germline V gene sequence: CDR1 GTSNPN, CDR2 SVGIG (reference sequence). CDR3 length: 13 residues. V lost 2 bases and J lost 0, with 5 bases in between. This CDR3 is CAWSKDSNQPQHF. Here the CDR3 DNA reads TGTGCCTGGAGTAAAGATAGCAATCAGCCCCAGCATTTT.

This chain links TRBV7-8 with TRBJ1-4, with D unclear. Trimming stripped 1 base from V and 8 bases from J, with 11 bases between. The germline V gene encodes CDR1 SGHVS and CDR2 FQNEAQ. CDR3 length: 14 amino acids. CDR3 in DNA: TGTGCCAGCAGCTTAGGGCGGATCGGAGAAAAACTGTTTTTT. This gives the protein CASSLGRIGEKLFF.

This clone was detected only once. The rearrangement joins TRBV5-1 to TRBJ2-2; D is ambiguous. Trimming took off 1 base at V and 0 bases at J, with 7 bases between the two ends. Germline CDR1 and CDR2: SGHRS and YFSETQ. The CDR3 runs to 15 residues. CDR3 in amino acids: CASSLWSSNTGELFF. The CDR3 DNA follows: TGCGCCAGCAGCTTGTGGTCCTCGAACACCGGGGAGCTGTTTTTT.

This clone was counted once. The chain is built from TRBV4-1 and TRBJ2-5, with 7 bases matching TRBD1. The J call may be in error: the DNA end matches TRBJ2-7 better. The CDR3 is 13 amino acids. The germline CDR1 and CDR2 sequences are MGHRA and YSYEKL. CDR3 residues: CASSHGTAYEQYF. CDR3 in DNA: TGCGCCAGCAGCCACGGGACAGCCTACGAGCAGTACTTC.

The chain joins TRBV6-5 to TRBJ2-7; a possible D gene is TRBD1 (6 bases). Per germline, CDR1 MNHEY and CDR2 SVGAGI. The CDR3 has 14 residues. V lost 0 bases to trimming and J lost 5 bases, with 11 bases between them. This chain's CDR3 is CASSYSQGYDEQYF. In DNA, the CDR3 is TGTGCCAGCAGTTACTCTCAGGGGTACGACGAGCAGTACTTC.

The chain couples TRBV6-1 to TRBJ2-7; D possibly matches TRBD1 or TRBD2 (6 bases each). The CDR3 is 14 residues long. Trimming cost V 6 bases and J 1 base, with 13 bases left between them. In germline, CDR1 is MNHNS, CDR2 SASEGT. The CDR3 spells CASSLAGHSYEQYF. The CDR3 DNA follows: TGTGCCAGCAGCCTCGCGGGACATTCCTACGAGCAGTACTTC.

The DNA of the CDR3 is TGTGCCAGTAGCGCAGGCACCTCCTCTGGAAACACCATATATTTT. This codes for CASSAGTSSGNTIYF. The chain carries TRBV19 and TRBJ1-3, with D unclear. The CDR3 runs to 15 residues. Trimming took 6 bases from V and 0 from J, leaving 12 bases between them. Germline lookup yields CDR1 LNHDA and CDR2 SQIVND (reference sequence).

J is TRBJ2-7 and V is TRBV11-2; TRBD1 is a possible D gene (7 bases). The germline V gene has CDR1 SGHAT and CDR2 FQNNGV. The V end lost 2 bases, the J end lost 4 bases, and 15 bases lay between the germline ends. The CDR3 is 15 amino acids. The CDR3 sequence: CASSLSEGAGYEQYF. In DNA, the CDR3 is TGTGCCAGCAGCTTATCGGAGGGGGCTGGGTACGAGCAGTACTTC.

V and J are TRBV18 and TRBJ2-7; D might be TRBD1 or TRBD2, each matching 5 bases. Germline V CDR1 and CDR2: KGHSH, LQKENI. The CDR3 is made up of 15 amino acids. The germline V and J ends were trimmed by 0 bases and 5 bases, with 14 bases remaining between them. DNA of the CDR3: TGTGCCAGCTCACCACCCGCTGAGGGGCGCCACGAGCAGTACTTC. Amino acids: CASSPPAEGRHEQYF. The full variable domain, in which reference TRBV18 and TRBJ2-7 provide the parts outside the CDR3, is NAGVMQNPRHLVRRRGQEARLRCSPMKGHSHVYWYRQLPEEGLKFMVYLQKENIIDESGMPKERFSAEFPKEGPSILRIQQVVRGDSAAYFCASSPPAEGRHEQYFGPGTRLTVT.

This clone was counted between two and nine times. Other nucleotide sequences from this sample produce the same CDR3. In DNA form, the CDR3 reads TGTGCCAGCAGCTTAGGTCGCTACAATGAGCAGTTCTTC. Protein sequence: CASSLGRYNEQFF. The V gene is TRBV7-7, the J gene TRBJ2-1; D is uncertain. V shed 1 base and J shed 3 bases, with 4 bases lying between them. Germline V gene data show CDR1 as SSHAT and CDR2 as FNYEAQ (reference sequence). The CDR3 length is 13 residues.

This chain joins TRBV4-1 and TRBJ1-1; no reliable D call. This CDR3 has 14 amino acids. V shed 1 base and J shed 5 bases, with 11 bases lying between them. Germline assignment: CDR1 MGHRA and CDR2 YSYEKL. The DNA of the CDR3 is TGCGCCAGCAGCCAAGGAGGCGCGAGGACTGAAGCTTTCTTT. It yields the protein CASSQGGARTEAFF.

The chain has TRBV28 and TRBJ1-5; D might be TRBD1 (5 bases). The V end was cut by 8 bases, the J end by 3 bases, with 8 bases between. The CDR3 runs 12 residues. CDR1 and CDR2 from the germline V gene are MDHEN and SYDVKM. The CDR3 coding sequence is TGTGCCAGCCGACAGTTCAATCAGCCCCAGCATTTT. It is translated as CASRQFNQPQHF.

The sample holds a few counts of this clone. This chain uses TRBV6-1 with TRBJ2-1; D remains ambiguous. The V gene's germline CDR1 is MNHNS and CDR2 SASEGT. V was cut by 2 bases and J by 4 bases, with 15 bases left in between. The CDR3 consists of 16 residues. The CDR3 region has the DNA TGTGCCAGCAGTGAAAGTTTAGTTGGAACATACAATGAGCAGTTCTTC. Its translation: CASSESLVGTYNEQFF.

The chain couples TRBV7-9 to TRBJ1-2, with D possibly matching TRBD1 (6 bases). Trimming pared 1 base from V and 4 bases from J, leaving 13 bases between. Germline assignment: CDR1 SEHNR and CDR2 FQNEAQ (reference sequence). The CDR3 length is 15 residues. The CDR3 DNA is TGTGCCAGCAGCTTAGGTCTGGACAGCACCTATGGCTACACCTTC. It specifies CASSLGLDSTYGYTF.

The chain links TRBV5-4 to TRBJ1-1; maybe TRBD1 (5 bases). The CDR3 loop spans 16 amino acids. The germline V and J ends were trimmed by 1 base and 0 bases, with 13 bases remaining between them. Germline CDR1 reads SGHNT; CDR2 reads YYREEE (reference sequence). CDR3 sequence (DNA): TGTGCCAGCAGCTTGCGTCAGACAGTGATGAACACTGAAGCTTTCTTT. Translated: CASSLRQTVMNTEAFF.